The clone carrying this T cell receptor (beta chain) was seen only a few times. Its antigen is currently unknown. These data belong to a study of early T cells in non-severe SARS-CoV-2 infection. Study-wide background: Sequenced material consisted of bulk RNA (from unsorted whole blood), and chains were unpaired. Findings and caveats of the study: Reliance on VDJdb matching favored anti-spike CD8 responses; private and CD4 specificities were missed.

The protocol attached unique molecular identifiers to individual cDNA molecules. TCRdb reprocessed the 5' RACE reads with MiXCR, giving one entry per CDR3 protein. The sample has roughly 92,000 distinct CDR3 sequences, less than 15% seen once. The germline V gene has CDR1 SGHVS and CDR2 FQNEAQ. Trimming took 5 bases from V and 10 from J, leaving 20 bases between them. This CDR3 has 14 residues. J is TRBJ1-1 and V is TRBV7-8; D possibly corresponds to TRBD1 (6 bases). This receptor was taken from an adult who was a healthcare worker with PCR-confirmed SARS-CoV-2 infection or an uninfected control (not recorded which). Sequencing was performed on whole blood, taken at baseline. Written as DNA, the CDR3 is TGTGCCAGCAGCGTCGGGACACCCCTCGGTAGAGCTTTCTTT. Translating it yields CASSVGTPLGRAFF.